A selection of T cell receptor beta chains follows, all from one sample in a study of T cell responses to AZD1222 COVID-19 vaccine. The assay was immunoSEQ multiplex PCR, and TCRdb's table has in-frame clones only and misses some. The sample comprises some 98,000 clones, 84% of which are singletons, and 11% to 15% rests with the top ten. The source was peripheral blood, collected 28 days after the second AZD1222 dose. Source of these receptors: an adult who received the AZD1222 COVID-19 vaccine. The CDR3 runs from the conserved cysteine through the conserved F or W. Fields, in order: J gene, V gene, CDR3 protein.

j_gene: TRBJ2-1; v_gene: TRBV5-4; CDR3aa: CASSPGPSNNEQFF
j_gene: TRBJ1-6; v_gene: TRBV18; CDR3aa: CASSPRQGDNSPLHF
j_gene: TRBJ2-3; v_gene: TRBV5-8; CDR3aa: CASSFTSTGRPDTQYF
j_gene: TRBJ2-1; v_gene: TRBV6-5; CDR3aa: CASSRTGVNEQFF
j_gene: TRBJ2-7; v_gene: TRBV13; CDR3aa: CASSSGLTGSVTYEQYF
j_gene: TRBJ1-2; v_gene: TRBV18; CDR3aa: CASSPQGENYGYTF
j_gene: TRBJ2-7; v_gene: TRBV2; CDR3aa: CASPLRLQDEQYF
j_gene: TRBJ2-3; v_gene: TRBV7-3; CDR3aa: CASSLKRASTDTQYF
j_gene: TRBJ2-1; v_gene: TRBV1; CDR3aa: CTSSQEEDTYNEQFF
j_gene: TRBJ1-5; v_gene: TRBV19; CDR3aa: CASSMGGNQPQHF
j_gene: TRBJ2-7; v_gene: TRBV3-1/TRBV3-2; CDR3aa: CASSQDARGGRDEQYF
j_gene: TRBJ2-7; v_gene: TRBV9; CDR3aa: CASSVPPQNYEQYF
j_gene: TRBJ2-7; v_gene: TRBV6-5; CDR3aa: CASTRDGYYEQYF
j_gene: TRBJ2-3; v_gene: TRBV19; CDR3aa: CASSPRPDSRDTQYF
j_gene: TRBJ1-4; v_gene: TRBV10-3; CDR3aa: CAISSDRAANEKLFF
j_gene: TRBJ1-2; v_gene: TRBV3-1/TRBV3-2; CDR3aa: CASSQEEAVPWVGYTF
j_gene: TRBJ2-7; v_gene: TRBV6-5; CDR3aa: CASTSGIYEQYF
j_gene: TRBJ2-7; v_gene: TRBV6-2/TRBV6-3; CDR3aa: CASSYGQGLGEQYF
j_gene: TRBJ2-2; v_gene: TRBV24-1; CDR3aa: CATSDPDRGDGTGELFF
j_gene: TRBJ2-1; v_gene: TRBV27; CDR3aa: CASSREITVGNEQFF
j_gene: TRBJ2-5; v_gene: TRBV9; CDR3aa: CASSTLGGLWETQYF
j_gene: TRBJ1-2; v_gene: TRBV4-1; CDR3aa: CASSQDWAGRSGSGYTF
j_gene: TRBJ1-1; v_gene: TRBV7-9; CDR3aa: CASSRRGRNGFF
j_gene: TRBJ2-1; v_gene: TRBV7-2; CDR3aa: CASSLGGTSGRNEQFF
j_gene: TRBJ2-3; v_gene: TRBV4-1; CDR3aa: CASSQDQGGRARDTQYF
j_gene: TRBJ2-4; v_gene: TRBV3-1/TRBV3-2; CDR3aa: CASSPRTGEAKNIQYF
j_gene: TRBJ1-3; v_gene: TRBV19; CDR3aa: CASRGPTDAGNTIYF
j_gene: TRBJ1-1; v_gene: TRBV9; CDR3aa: CASSSEEGDTEAFF
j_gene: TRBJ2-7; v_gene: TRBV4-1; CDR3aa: CASTRIAGIGHEQYF
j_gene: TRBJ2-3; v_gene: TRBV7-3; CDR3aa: CASSLRGGLSTDTQYF
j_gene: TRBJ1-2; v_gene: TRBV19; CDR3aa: CASPDRGLRGYTF
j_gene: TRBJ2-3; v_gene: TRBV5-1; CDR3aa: CASSFLGGSRTDTQYF
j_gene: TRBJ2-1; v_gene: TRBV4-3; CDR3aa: CASSQKSDLFNEQFF
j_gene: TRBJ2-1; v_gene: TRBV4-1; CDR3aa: CASSQQSGRLRNEQFF
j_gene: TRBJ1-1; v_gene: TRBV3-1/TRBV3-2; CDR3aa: CASSRGGQDQSEAFF
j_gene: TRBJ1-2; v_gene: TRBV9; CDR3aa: CASSLQGVYGYTF
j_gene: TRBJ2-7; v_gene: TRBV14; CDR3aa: CASSPGQGNYEQYF
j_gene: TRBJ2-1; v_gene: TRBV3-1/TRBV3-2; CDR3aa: CASSQSPGLPWNEQFF
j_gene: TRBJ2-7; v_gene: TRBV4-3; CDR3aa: CASSPETGPYEQYF
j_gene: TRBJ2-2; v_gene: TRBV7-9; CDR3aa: CASSLGVGELFF
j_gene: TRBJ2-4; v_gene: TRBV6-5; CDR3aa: CASSDIGLVRNIQYF
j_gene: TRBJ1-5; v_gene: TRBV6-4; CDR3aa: CASSAEGGAPQHF
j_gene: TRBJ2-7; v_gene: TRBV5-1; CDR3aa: CASSPEGLDRGTYEQYF
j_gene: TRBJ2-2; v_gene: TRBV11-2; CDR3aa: CASSLQGEVTGELFF
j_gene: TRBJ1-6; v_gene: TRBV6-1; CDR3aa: CASSDGSYNSPLHF
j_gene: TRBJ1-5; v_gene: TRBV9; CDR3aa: CASSGGDPNQPQHF
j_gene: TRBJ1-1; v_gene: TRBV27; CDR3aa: CASSSDRLLNTEAFF
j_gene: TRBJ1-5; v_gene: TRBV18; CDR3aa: CASSPTTNSNQPQHF
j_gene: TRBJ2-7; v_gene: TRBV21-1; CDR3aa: CASSKELGTSRNEQYF
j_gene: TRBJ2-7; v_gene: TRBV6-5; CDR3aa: CASRQTLAGGYEQYF
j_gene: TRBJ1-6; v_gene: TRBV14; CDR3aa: CASSQDQGYDSPLHF
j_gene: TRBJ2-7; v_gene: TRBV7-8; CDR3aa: CASSLDGQTYEQYF
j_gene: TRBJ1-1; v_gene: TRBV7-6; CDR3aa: CASREGMNTEAFF
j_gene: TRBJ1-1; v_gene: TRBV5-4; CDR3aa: CASSLATVKNTEAFF
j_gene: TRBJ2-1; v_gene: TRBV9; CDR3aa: CASSVEGGASSYNEQFF
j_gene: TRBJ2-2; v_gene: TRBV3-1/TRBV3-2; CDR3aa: CASKNRAGGSGELFF
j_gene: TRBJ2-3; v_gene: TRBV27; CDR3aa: CASSPLAGGGTDTQYF